This passage covers 13 T cell receptor beta chains from one sample sequenced in a study of blood T cells in healthy people across ages. A sample-barcoded 5' primer and a J-beta primer mix were used in a second PCR of about 7 to 12 cycles. TCRdb processed the 5' RACE reads anew with MiXCR; each CDR3 protein has one entry. The sample consists of 800,000 to 900,000 distinct CDR3 sequences, 55% to 65% of them appearing once. Sequenced: blood. Receptors originate from a man aged 25-40 years in good health.

The V gene is TRBV6-2 or TRBV6-3, the J gene TRBJ2-5; 10 bases match TRBD1. V lost 7 bases to trimming and J lost 3 bases; unmatched junction nucleotides: 17. Germline V gene data show CDR1 as MNHEY and CDR2 as SVGEGT. This CDR3 has 18 amino acids. CDR3 bases: TGTGCCAGCATTCAGAAACTTCGGCCGACAGGGGGCGAAGAGACCCAGTACTTC. It codes for CASIQKLRPTGGEETQYF.

This clonotype was counted many times. V usage is TRBV10-3 and J usage is TRBJ2-5; D uncertain. From germline, CDR1 is ENHRY and CDR2 SYGVKD. The length of the CDR3 is 12 residues. The germline V and J ends were trimmed by 0 bases and 5 bases, with 4 bases remaining between them. CDR3 loop: CAISESGETQYF. The CDR3 nucleotides are TGTGCCATCAGTGAGTCTGGGGAGACCCAGTACTTC.

This clonotype was picked up a small number of times. The J gene is TRBJ2-1, the V gene TRBV5-1; D perhaps matches TRBD1 (6 bases). V was shortened by 4 bases and J by 4 bases, with 18 bases between the two germline ends. The CDR3 has 16 residues. Germline V gene sequence: CDR1 SGHRS, CDR2 YFSETQ. The CDR3 reads CASSPETGHPYNEQFF. CDR3 coding DNA: TGCGCCAGCAGCCCGGAGACGGGACACCCGTACAATGAGCAGTTCTTC.

This clonotype was counted between two and nine times. The V call is TRBV15, the J call TRBJ2-1; 7 nucleotides agree with TRBD2. Germline CDR1 reads LNHNV; CDR2 reads YYDKDF (reference sequence). This CDR3 has 18 residues. V lost 0 bases to trimming and J lost 0 bases; unmatched junction nucleotides: 8. The CDR3: CATSREFLGGNSYNEQFF. The DNA for the CDR3 is TGTGCCACCAGCAGAGAGTTCCTCGGGGGGAACTCCTACAATGAGCAGTTCTTC.

The V and J genes are TRBV7-2 and TRBJ1-6; possible D gene TRBD1, 6 bases. V was clipped by 3 bases and J by 8 bases, with 14 bases between them. The CDR3 is 15 amino acids. Germline loops: CDR1 SGHTA, CDR2 FQGNSA. This chain's CDR3 is CASSLAGQQHSPLHF. The DNA of the CDR3 is TGTGCCAGCAGCTTGGCCGGACAGCAGCATTCACCCCTCCACTTT.

Points on this clonotype: The germline gene is not matched at one end of the junction; a read error may be the cause. V is TRBV28 and J is TRBJ2-7, with D unresolved. The length of the CDR3 is 12 residues. Germline V lookup: CDR1 MDHEN, CDR2 SYDVKM. As DNA, the CDR3 is TGTGCCAACAGTTCGGAAGTGAACGAGCAGTACTTC. Protein: CANSSEVNEQYF.

The sample holds a few counts of this clonotype. The chain carries TRBV5-1 and TRBJ1-5; D uncertain. Germline assignment: CDR1 SGHRS and CDR2 YFSETQ. V lost 0 bases and J lost 5, with 9 bases in between. CDR3 length: 14 residues. CDR3 nucleotide sequence: TGCGCCAGCAGCTTGGCAGGAACCTATCAGCCCCAGCATTTT. Translating it yields CASSLAGTYQPQHF. The variable domain in full, completed from reference TRBV5-1 and TRBJ1-5, reads KAGVTQTPRYLIKTRGQQVTLSCSPISGHRSVSWYQQTPGQGLQFLFEYFSETQRNKGNFPGRFSGRQFSNSRSEMNVSTLELGDSALYLCASSLAGTYQPQHFGDGTRLSIL.

The gene calls are TRBV7-8 and TRBJ2-7; 10 bases align to TRBD1. Unmatched junction bases numbered 16, after V lost 4 bases and J lost 1 base. Germline-derived CDR1 and CDR2 are SGHVS and FQNEAQ. The CDR3 has 19 amino acids. CDR3 DNA sequence: TGTGCCAGCAGCTCATACACCCGATCCGGGACAGGGGTATCCTACGAGCAGTACTTC. The encoded protein is CASSSYTRSGTGVSYEQYF.

The J gene is TRBJ2-4, the V gene TRBV20-1, with 11 bases aligning to TRBD2. CDR3 size: 13 residues. Germline lookup yields CDR1 DFQATT and CDR2 SNEGSKA (reference sequence). V shed 6 bases and J 13 bases; nucleotides not matched to a gene: 11. CDR3 DNA: TGCAGTGCCCAGGGGACTAGCGGAAGGGAGCAGTACTTC. Translated: CSAQGTSGREQYF.

The J gene is TRBJ2-1, the V gene TRBV4-3; D is uncertain. CDR3 length: 13 amino acids. Per the germline V gene, CDR1 is LGHNA and CDR2 is YSLEER. V shed 4 bases and J shed 7 bases, with 11 bases lying between them. CDR3 DNA sequence: TGCGCCAGCAGCCCCCCAAACTCTAATGAGCAGTTCTTC. It yields the protein CASSPPNSNEQFF.

This chain joins TRBV3-1 and TRBJ2-3, with D possibly being TRBD1 (5 bases). Germline assignment: CDR1 LGHDT and CDR2 YNNKEL (reference sequence). The ends were cut back, 1 base at V and 0 bases at J, with 11 bases in the middle. The CDR3 runs 16 residues. Here the CDR3 DNA reads TGTGCCAGCAGCCAAGCCCCAGGGCCGAGCACAGATACGCAGTATTTT. It encodes CASSQAPGPSTDTQYF.

The chain combines TRBV29-1 with TRBJ2-6; D unclear. This CDR3 region has 11 residues. The germline V and J ends were trimmed by 6 bases and 4 bases, with 4 bases remaining between them. Germline V CDR1 and CDR2: SQVTM, ANQGSEA. CDR3 amino acids: CSVTGANVLTF. The CDR3 region has the DNA TGCAGCGTAACAGGGGCCAACGTCCTGACTTTC. Filled out from reference TRBV29-1 and TRBJ2-6, the complete variable domain reads SAVISQKPSRDICQRGTSLTIQCQVDSQVTMMFWYRQQPGQSLTLIATANQGSEATYESGFVIDKFPISRPNLTFSTLTVSNMSPEDSSIYLCSVTGANVLTFGAGSRLTVL.

This clonotype was seen more than once but under ten times. The CDR3: CSARDRNRVNQPQHF. The CDR3 DNA reads as TGCAGTGCTAGAGATAGGAACAGGGTCAATCAGCCCCAGCATTTT. The V gene is TRBV20-1, the J gene TRBJ1-5; TRBD1 might be the D (6 bases). The CDR3 is made up of 15 amino acids. Germline V gene data show CDR1 as DFQATT and CDR2 as SNEGSKA (reference sequence). Between the trimmed V and J ends, which lost 0 bases and 3 bases, there was a span of 12 bases.